The sample holds a few counts of the clone carrying this T cell receptor (beta chain). This sample was taken from a study of early T cells in non-severe SARS-CoV-2 infection. The library protocol tagged individual cDNA molecules with unique molecular identifiers. TCRdb analysed the 5' RACE reads with MiXCR anew, one entry per CDR3 protein. The table includes roughly 65,000 distinct CDR3 sequences, 9% to 15% detected once. This clonotype was sampled from an adult who was a healthcare worker with PCR-confirmed SARS-CoV-2 infection or an uninfected control (not recorded which). Sample: whole blood.

CDR3 region: CASSTLDRGYNEQFF. CDR3 bases: TGTGCCAGCAGCACACTTGACAGGGGCTACAATGAGCAGTTCTTC. V and J are TRBV6-1 and TRBJ2-1, with 8 positions matching TRBD1. V lost 6 bases and J lost 3; bases outside the gene matches: 7. Germline CDR1 reads MNHNS; CDR2 reads SASEGT. The CDR3 sequence is 15 residues long.